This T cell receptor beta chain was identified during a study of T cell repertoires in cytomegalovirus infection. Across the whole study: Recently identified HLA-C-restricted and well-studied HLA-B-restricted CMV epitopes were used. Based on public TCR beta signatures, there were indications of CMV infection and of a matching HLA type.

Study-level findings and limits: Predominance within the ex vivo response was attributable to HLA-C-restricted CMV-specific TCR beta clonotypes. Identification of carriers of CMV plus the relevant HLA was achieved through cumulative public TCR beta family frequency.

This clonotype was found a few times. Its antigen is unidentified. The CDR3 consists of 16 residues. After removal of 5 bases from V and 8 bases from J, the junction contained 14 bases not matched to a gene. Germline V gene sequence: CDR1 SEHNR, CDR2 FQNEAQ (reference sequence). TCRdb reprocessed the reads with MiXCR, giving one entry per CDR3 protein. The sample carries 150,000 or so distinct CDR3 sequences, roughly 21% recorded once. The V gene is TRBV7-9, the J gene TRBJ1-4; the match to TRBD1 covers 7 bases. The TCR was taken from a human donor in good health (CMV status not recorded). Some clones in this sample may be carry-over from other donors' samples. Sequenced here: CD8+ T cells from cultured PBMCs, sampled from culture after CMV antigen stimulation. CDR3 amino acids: CASSPFVQGVEEKLFF. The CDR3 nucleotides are TGTGCCAGCAGCCCCTTCGTGCAGGGGGTGGAAGAAAAACTGTTTTTT.